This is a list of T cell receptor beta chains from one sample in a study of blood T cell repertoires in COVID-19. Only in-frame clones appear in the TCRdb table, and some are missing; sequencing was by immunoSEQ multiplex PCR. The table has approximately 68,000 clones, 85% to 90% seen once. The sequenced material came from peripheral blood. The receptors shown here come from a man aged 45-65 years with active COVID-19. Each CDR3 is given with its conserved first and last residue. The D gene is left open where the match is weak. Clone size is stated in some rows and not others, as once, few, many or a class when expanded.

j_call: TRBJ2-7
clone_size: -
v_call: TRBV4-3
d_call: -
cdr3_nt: TGCGCCAGCAGCCAAGATTATAGTCTGCCCGAGCAGTACTTC
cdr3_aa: CASSQDYSLPEQYF

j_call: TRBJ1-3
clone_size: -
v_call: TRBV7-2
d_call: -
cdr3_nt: TGTGCCAGCAGCTTAGCCGCCGGTAGGGGCCCCTCTGGAAACACCATATATTTT
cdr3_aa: CASSLAAGRGPSGNTIYF

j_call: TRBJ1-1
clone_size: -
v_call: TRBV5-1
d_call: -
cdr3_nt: TGCGCCAGCAGCTCGACCGGGGGAATACTCAGGACTGAAGCTTTCTTT
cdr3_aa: CASSSTGGILRTEAFF

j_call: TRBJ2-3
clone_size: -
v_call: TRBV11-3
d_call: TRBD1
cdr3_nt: TGTGCCAGCAGCTGGACAGGGGTCACAGATACGCAGTATTTT
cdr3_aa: CASSWTGVTDTQYF

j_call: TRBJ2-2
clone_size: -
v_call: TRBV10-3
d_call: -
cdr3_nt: TGTGCCATCAGACAGGGGGAGGGCACCGGGGAGCTGTTTTTT
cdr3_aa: CAIRQGEGTGELFF

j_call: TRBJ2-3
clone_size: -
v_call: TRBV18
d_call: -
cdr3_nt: TGTGCCAGCTCACCCACCCAGGATACGCAGTATTTT
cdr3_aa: CASSPTQDTQYF

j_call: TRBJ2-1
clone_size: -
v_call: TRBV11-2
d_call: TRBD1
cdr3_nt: TGTGCCAGCAGCTTAGGCGGGCCAGGGGGTTTTAGCTCCTACAATGAGCAGTTCTTC
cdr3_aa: CASSLGGPGGFSSYNEQFF

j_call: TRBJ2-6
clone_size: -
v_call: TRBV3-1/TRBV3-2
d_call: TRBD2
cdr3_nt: TGTGCCAGCAGCCAAGCTAGCGGGAGACGCTCTGGGGCCAACGTCCTGACTTTC
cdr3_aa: CASSQASGRRSGANVLTF

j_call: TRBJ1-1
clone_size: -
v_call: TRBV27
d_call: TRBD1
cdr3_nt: TGTGCCAGCATAAAACAGGGGGCCGGGACTTTCACTGAAGCTTTCTTT
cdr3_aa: CASIKQGAGTFTEAFF

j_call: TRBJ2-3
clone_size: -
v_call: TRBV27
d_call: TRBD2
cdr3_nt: TGTGCCAGCAGGAACATAGCGGGAGCCAGCACAGATACGCAGTATTTT
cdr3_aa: CASRNIAGASTDTQYF

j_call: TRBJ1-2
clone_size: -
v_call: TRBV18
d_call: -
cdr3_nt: TGTGCCAGCTCAGAGACAGTTTCCTATGGCTACACCTTC
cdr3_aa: CASSETVSYGYTF

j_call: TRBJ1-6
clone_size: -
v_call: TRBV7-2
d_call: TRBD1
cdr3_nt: TGTGCCAGCAGATTGGGACAGAATAATTCACCCCTCCACTTT
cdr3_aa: CASRLGQNNSPLHF

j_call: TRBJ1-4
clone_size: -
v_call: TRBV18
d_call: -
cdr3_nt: TGTGCCAGCTCAGAGACAGCGGGTGAAAAACTGTTTTTT
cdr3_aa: CASSETAGEKLFF

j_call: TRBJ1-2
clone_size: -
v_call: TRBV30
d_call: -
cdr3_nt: TGTGCCTGGCAAAAGACAGGCTATGGCTACACCTTC
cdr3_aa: CAWQKTGYGYTF

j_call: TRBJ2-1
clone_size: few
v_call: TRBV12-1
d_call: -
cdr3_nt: TGTGCCAGCAGCCTAATAGCGGGCCACTCCTACAATGAGCAGTTCTTC
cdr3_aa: CASSLIAGHSYNEQFF

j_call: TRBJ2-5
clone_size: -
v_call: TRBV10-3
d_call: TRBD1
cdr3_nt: TGTGCCATCAGTGAGGTACAGGGGTATGGAGAGACCCAGTACTTC
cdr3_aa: CAISEVQGYGETQYF

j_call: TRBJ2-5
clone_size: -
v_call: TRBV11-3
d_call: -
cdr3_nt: TGTGCCAGCAGCTCACGGGACCGGGCGGGGGAGACCCAGTACTTC
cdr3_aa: CASSSRDRAGETQYF

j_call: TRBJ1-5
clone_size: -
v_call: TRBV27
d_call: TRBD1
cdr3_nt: TGTGCCAGCAGTTTATCAGGGACAGGTTATCCTTATCAGCCCCAGCATTTT
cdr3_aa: CASSLSGTGYPYQPQHF

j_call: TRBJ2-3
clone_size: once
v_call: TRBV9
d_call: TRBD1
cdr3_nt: TGTGCCAGCGCCAGTAACCCCGGGACAGGGGTGGTGATTGATACGCAGTATTTT
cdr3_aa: CASASNPGTGVVIDTQYF

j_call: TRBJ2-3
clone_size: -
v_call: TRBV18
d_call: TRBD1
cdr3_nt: TGTGCCAGCTGCCCTGACAGGGTTGAGACAGATACGCAGTATTTT
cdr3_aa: CASCPDRVETDTQYF

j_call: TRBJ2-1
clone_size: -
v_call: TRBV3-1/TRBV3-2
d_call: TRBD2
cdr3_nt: TGTGCCAGCAGCCCTAGCGGGGGGGCTTTGCATGAGCAGTTCTTC
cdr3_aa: CASSPSGGALHEQFF

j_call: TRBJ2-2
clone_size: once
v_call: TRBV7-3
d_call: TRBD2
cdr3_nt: TGTGCCAGCAGTTCTGGACTAGCGGGGGGAATCGGGGAGCTGTTTTTT
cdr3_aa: CASSSGLAGGIGELFF

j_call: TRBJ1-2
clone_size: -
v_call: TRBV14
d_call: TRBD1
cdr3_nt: TGTGCCAGCAGCCGACGAGTAGGGACAGGGAGTGGTGGCTACACCTTC
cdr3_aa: CASSRRVGTGSGGYTF

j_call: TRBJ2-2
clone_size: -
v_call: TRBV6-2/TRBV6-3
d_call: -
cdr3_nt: TGTGCCAGCAGTTACAGGGGCGCATCCGGGGAGCTGTTTTTT
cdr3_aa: CASSYRGASGELFF

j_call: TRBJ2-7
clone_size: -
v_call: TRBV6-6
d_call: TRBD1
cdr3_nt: TGTGCCAGCAGATACGACAGGGGGCGGCTTGGCGAGCAGTACTTC
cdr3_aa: CASRYDRGRLGEQYF

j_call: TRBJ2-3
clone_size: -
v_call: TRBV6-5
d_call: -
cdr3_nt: TGTGCCAGCAGTCAGGGACTGGCCACAGATACGCAGTATTTT
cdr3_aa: CASSQGLATDTQYF

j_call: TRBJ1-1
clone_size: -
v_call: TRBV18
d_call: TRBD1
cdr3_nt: TGTGCCAGCTCACCGGGACAGCTAGGCACTGAAGCTTTCTTT
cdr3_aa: CASSPGQLGTEAFF

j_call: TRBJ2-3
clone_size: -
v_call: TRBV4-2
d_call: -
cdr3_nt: TGTGCCAGCAGCCAAGTGGACCAGGGGGATACGCAGTATTTT
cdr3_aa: CASSQVDQGDTQYF

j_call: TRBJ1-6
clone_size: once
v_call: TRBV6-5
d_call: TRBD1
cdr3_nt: TGTGCCACCCTCCCCGGGGACAGGAGGCCGGCACCCCTCCACTTT
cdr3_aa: CATLPGDRRPAPLHF

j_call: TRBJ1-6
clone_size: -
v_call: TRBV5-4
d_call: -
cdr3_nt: TGTGCCAGCAGCGGGGGGAACAATTCACCCCTCCACTTT
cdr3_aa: CASSGGNNSPLHF

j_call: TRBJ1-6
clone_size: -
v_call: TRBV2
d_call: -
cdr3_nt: TGTGCCAGCAGCTCGGACAGATCACCCCTCCACTTT
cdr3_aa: CASSSDRSPLHF

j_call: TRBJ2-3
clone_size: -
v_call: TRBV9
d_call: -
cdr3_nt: TGTGCCAGCAGTACCCAGATCACAGATACGCAGTATTTT
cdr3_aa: CASSTQITDTQYF

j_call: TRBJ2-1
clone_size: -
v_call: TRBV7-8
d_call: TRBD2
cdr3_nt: TGTGCCAGCAGCTTAGCGACTCCCCTGGCGGGAGGGAGAAGGAATGAGCAGTTCTTC
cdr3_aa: CASSLATPLAGGRRNEQFF

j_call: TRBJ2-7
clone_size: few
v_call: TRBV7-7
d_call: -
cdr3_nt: TGTGCTAGCAGCTTACTCGCGGGTGACTCCTACGAGCAGTACTTC
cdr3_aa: CASSLLAGDSYEQYF

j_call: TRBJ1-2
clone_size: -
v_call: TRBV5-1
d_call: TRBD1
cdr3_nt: TGCGCCAGCAGCTTCCTTACAGGGGAACTCTATGGCTACACCTTC
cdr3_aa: CASSFLTGELYGYTF

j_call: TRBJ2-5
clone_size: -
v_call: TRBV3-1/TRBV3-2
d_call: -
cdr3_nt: TGTGCCAGCAGCCAATATCAGTCCGAAGAGACCCAGTACTTC
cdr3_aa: CASSQYQSEETQYF

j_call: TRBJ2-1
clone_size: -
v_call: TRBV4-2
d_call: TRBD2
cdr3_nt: TGTGCCAGCAGCCAAGATGAAGCGGGAGCTTCTTACAATGAGCAGTTCTTC
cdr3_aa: CASSQDEAGASYNEQFF

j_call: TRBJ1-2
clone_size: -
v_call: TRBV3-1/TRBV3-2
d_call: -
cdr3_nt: TGTGCCAGCAGCCAAGCGACGACATGGAACTATGGCTACACCTTC
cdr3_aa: CASSQATTWNYGYTF

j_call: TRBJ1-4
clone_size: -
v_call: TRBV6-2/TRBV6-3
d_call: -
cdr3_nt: TGTGCCAGCAGCCCATTCGTGCGGAGGGGAGAAAAACTGTTTTTT
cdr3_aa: CASSPFVRRGEKLFF

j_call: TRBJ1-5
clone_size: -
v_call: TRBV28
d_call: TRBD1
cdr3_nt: TGTGCCAGCAGTGGGACAGGGTACAATCAGCCCCAGCATTTT
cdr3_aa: CASSGTGYNQPQHF

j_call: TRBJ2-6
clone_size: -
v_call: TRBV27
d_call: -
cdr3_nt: TGTGCCAGCGGGAGGTCCGCAAGCTGGGCCAACGTCCTGACTTTC
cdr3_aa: CASGRSASWANVLTF

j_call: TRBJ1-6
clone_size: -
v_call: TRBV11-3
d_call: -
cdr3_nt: TGTGCCAGCAGCCGTGGGGCCGGTGGTAGTCGGTCACCCCTCCACTTT
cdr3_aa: CASSRGAGGSRSPLHF

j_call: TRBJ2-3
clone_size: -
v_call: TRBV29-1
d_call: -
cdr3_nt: TGCAGCGTTGAAGAGACGGGAACCACCAGGGATACGCAGTATTTT
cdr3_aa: CSVEETGTTRDTQYF

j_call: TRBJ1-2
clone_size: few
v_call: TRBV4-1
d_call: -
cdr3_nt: TGCGCCAGTAAAAGTGAACAGGGTTTCGGTGGCTACACCTTC
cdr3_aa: CASKSEQGFGGYTF

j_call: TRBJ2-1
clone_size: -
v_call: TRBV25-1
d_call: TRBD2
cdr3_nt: TGTGCCAGCAGTGCCGGGAGGGCCCTCAATGAGCAGTTCTTC
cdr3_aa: CASSAGRALNEQFF

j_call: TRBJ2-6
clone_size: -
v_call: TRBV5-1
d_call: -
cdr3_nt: TGCGCCAGCTCCGGGTCTGGGGCCAACGTCCTGACTTTC
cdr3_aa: CASSGSGANVLTF

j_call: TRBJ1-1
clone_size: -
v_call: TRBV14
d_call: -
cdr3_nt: TGTGCCAGCAGCCAAGATCGAGGGGGTGTCGGTGAAGCTTTCTTT
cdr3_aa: CASSQDRGGVGEAFF

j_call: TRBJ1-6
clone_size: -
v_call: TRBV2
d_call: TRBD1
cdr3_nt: TGTGCCAGCGGCAGACAGGGCTATAATTCACCCCTCCACTTT
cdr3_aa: CASGRQGYNSPLHF

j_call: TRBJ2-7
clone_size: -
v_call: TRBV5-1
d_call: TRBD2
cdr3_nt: TGCGCCAGCAGCTCAGGACTAGCGGGAGGGCCTAATACCTACGAGCAGTACTTC
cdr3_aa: CASSSGLAGGPNTYEQYF

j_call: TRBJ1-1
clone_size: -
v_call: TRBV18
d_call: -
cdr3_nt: TGTGCCAGCTGCGGGGCCTCGGGGGGCACTGAAGCTTTCTTT
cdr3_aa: CASCGASGGTEAFF

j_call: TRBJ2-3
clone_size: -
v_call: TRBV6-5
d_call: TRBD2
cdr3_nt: TGTGCCAGTAGCGGGGGCCGACACACAGATACGCAGTATTTT
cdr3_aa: CASSGGRHTDTQYF

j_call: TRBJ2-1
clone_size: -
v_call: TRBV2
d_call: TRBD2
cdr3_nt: TGTGCCAGCAGTGGGAGCGGGAGTCCCTACAATGAGCAGTTCTTC
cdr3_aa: CASSGSGSPYNEQFF

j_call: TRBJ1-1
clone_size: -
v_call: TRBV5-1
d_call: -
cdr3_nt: TGCGCCAGCAGCTTTAAGGCCTTGGGCCAATCTGAAGCTTTCTTT
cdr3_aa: CASSFKALGQSEAFF

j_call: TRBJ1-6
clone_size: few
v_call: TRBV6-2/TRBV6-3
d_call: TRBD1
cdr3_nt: TGTGCCAGCAGTTTGGACAGGGGGCAAGTTTCACCCCTCCACTTT
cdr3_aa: CASSLDRGQVSPLHF

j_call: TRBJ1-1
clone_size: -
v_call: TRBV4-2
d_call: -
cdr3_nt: TGTGCCAGCAGCCAATCCAGGAACACTGAAGCTTTCTTT
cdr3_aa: CASSQSRNTEAFF